Each of the 10 T cell receptor beta chains below was sequenced from the same sample in a study of blood T cell repertoires in COVID-19. Profiled with immunoSEQ multiplex PCR; TCRdb holds only in-frame clones, not every one. The repertoire consists of roughly 310,000 clones, with approximately 90% occurring once and the leading ten covering approximately 4%. The sequenced material came from peripheral blood. The source is a woman aged 45-65 years with active or convalescent COVID-19.

J is TRBJ2-1 and V is TRBV4-3; D might be TRBD1 (5 bases). Germline CDR1 reads LGHNA; CDR2 reads YSLEER. The CDR3 is 15 amino acids. V lost 3 bases, J lost 5 bases, and 14 bases lay in between. The CDR3, as DNA: TGCGCCAGCAGCCAGCAATATACAGGAGACAATGAGCAGTTCTTC. Protein sequence: CASSQQYTGDNEQFF.

The rearrangement joins TRBV19 to TRBJ1-1; 8 bases are a match to TRBD1. Germline values: CDR1 LNHDA, CDR2 SQIVND (reference sequence). This CDR3 spans 15 amino acids. Trimming at V came to 3 bases and at J to 1 base, leaving 4 bases not matched to a gene. CDR3 nucleotides: TGTGCCAGTAGTATCAGGGGGCTGGGGAACACTGAAGCTTTCTTT. Encoded protein: CASSIRGLGNTEAFF. Based on the CDR3 plus reference TRBV19 and TRBJ1-1, the full variable domain is DGGITQSPKYLFRKEGQNVTLSCEQNLNHDAMYWYRQDPGQGLRLIYYSQIVNDFQKGDIAEGYSVSREKKESFPLTVTSAQKNPTAFYLCASSIRGLGNTEAFFGQGTRLTVV.

The chain combines TRBV30 with TRBJ2-3; D not certain. Trimming pared 1 base from V and 2 bases from J, leaving 13 bases between. The germline CDR1 and CDR2 sequences are GTSNPN and SVGIG (reference sequence). The CDR3 totals 15 residues. CDR3 nucleotides: TGTGCCTGGAGTGGGGTGGCGGCCACCACAGATACGCAGTATTTT. This codes for CAWSGVAATTDTQYF. Full variable domain (outside the CDR3, taken from reference TRBV30 and TRBJ2-3): SQTIHQWPATLVQPVGSPLSLECTVEGTSNPNLYWYRQAAGRGLQLLFYSVGIGQISSEVPQNLSASRPQDRQFILSSKKLLLSDSGFYLCAWSGVAATTDTQYFGPGTRLTVL.

This chain connects TRBV10-3 to TRBJ1-3; D is ambiguous. Germline V gene sequence: CDR1 ENHRY, CDR2 SYGVKD. V shed 7 bases and J shed 5 bases, with 15 bases lying between them. The length of the CDR3 is 14 residues. CDR3 in amino acids: CAITQTENRNTIYF. The CDR3 nucleotides read TGTGCCATCACCCAGACTGAGAACAGAAACACCATATATTTT.

The V call is TRBV1, the J call TRBJ2-1; the D segment call TRBD1 is taken from the table without a DNA check. TRBV1 represents a pseudogene. This CDR3 comprises 16 residues. CDR3 loop: CTSSQVNAQHYNEQFF. CDR3 nucleotides: TGCACCAGCAGCCAAGTTAACGCACAGCACTACAATGAGCAGTTCTTC.

The rearrangement links TRBV6-5 to TRBJ1-4; TRBD1 might be the D (6 bases). Trimming removed 6 bases at V and 7 bases at J, with 12 bases between. Germline V gene sequence: CDR1 MNHEY, CDR2 SVGAGI. The CDR3 spans 13 residues. The CDR3 sequence is CASRLQGGEKLFF. As DNA, the CDR3 is TGTGCCAGCAGGCTACAGGGTGGTGAAAAACTGTTTTTT.

This clone has just one count. The chain has TRBV11-1 and TRBJ2-7; 7 nucleotides line up with TRBD1. Trimming took 4 bases from V and 2 from J; bases not matched to a gene: 5. Germline V gene lookup returns CDR1 SGHAT and CDR2 FQDESV (reference sequence). CDR3 length equals 14 residues. CDR3 sequence reads: CASSSTGETYEQYF. The CDR3 DNA follows: TGTGCCAGCAGCTCCACAGGGGAGACCTACGAGCAGTACTTC.

This clone came up once. The chain uses TRBV30 and TRBJ1-1; D possibly corresponds to TRBD1 (5 bases). Trimming stripped 3 bases from V and 6 bases from J, with 14 bases between. CDR1 and CDR2 from the germline V gene are GTSNPN and SVGIG (reference sequence). CDR3 length: 13 amino acids. CDR3 nucleotide sequence: TGTGCCTGGAGCGGTTCGCGGGACTCTGAAGCTTTCTTT. Translated, it gives CAWSGSRDSEAFF.

The CDR3 spells CASSAQGRETQYF. CDR3 coding DNA: TGTGCCAGTAGTGCGCAGGGTCGGGAGACCCAGTACTTC. The chain uses TRBV19 and TRBJ2-5, with a tentative D call TRBD1 (5 bases). The CDR3 extends over 13 amino acids. V lost 5 bases and J lost 5, with 12 bases in between. Germline lookup yields CDR1 LNHDA and CDR2 SQIVND (reference sequence).

This chain joins TRBV5-4 and TRBJ2-1, with 8 bases matching TRBD2. Germline V gene lookup returns CDR1 SGHNT and CDR2 YYREEE (reference sequence). CDR3 size: 15 residues. The trim removed 4 bases at V and 1 base at J, leaving 4 bases unmatched. CDR3 DNA: TGTGCCAGCAGCATGAGCGGGAGTTCCTACAATGAGCAGTTCTTC. Encoded protein: CASSMSGSSYNEQFF.